One and the same sample provided the 24 T cell receptor beta chains below, sequenced in a study of CXCR3-negative and CXCR3-positive naive CD8 T cells. Points from the study as a whole: More hydrophobic TRB CDR3s occurred in CXCR3-positive than in CXCR3-negative naive cells.

Via 5' RACE with UMI labels, TRB cDNA libraries were prepared. TCRdb reanalyzed the 5' RACE reads and collapses them to one entry per CDR3 protein, without DNA. The table for this sample gives 130,000 to 150,000 distinct CDR3 sequences. No antigen has been identified for these receptors. Source material: naive CXCR3+ CD8+ T cells from blood. The subset: CD45RO-CCR7+CD27+CD95- naive CD8+ T cells expressing CXCR3 (TNR3+). The receptors were gathered from a human donor in good health. Some clones in this sample may be carry-over from other donors' samples.

This rearrangement joins TRBV21-1 to TRBJ1-1. TRBV21-1 is a recognized pseudogene. This CDR3 is 14 amino acids long. Here the CDR3 reads CASSTSVRDTEAFF.

CDR3: CASSWGLAGGYGNEQFF. The chain carries TRBV11-2 and TRBJ2-1; TCRdb designates TRBD2, a call that cannot be tested without DNA. The CDR3 extends over 17 amino acids. CDR1 is SGHAT and CDR2 is FQNNGV in the germline V gene.

The chain carries TRBV20-1 and TRBJ1-2; TCRdb's assignment of TRBD1 cannot be checked, as there is no DNA. This CDR3 region has 13 residues. Germline values: CDR1 DFQATT, CDR2 SNEGSKA (reference sequence). The CDR3 spells CSARAGTPGGYTF.

The chain has TRBV4-2 and TRBJ1-4; TCRdb reports TRBD1, a call that lacks DNA to check it against. This CDR3 comprises 14 residues. Germline-derived CDR1 and CDR2 are LGHNA and YNFKEQ. The CDR3 spells CASSTTGGSEKLFF.

This chain joins TRBV4-2 and TRBJ1-2; absent DNA, TCRdb's TRBD1 call cannot be checked. CDR3 length: 16 residues. The germline V gene has CDR1 LGHNA and CDR2 YNFKEQ. The CDR3 here is CASSQGRPPFSYGYTF.

This chain joins TRBV29-1 and TRBJ2-1. CDR1 is SQVTM and CDR2 is ANQGSEA in the germline V gene. The CDR3 contains 13 residues. CDR3 sequence: CSVEEVDYNEQFF.

This chain links TRBV15 with TRBJ2-7; the TCRdb D gene call, TRBD1, has no DNA to confirm it. Germline V lookup: CDR1 LNHNV, CDR2 YYDKDF (reference sequence). The CDR3 sequence is 16 residues long. The CDR3 sequence is CATSRDLSRGRSEQYF.

V and J are TRBV29-1 and TRBJ1-2. Germline values: CDR1 SQVTM, CDR2 ANQGSEA. The CDR3 runs to 13 residues. The CDR3 here is CSVEFGGNPGYTF.

The rearrangement joins TRBV4-3 to TRBJ2-7. This CDR3 region has 15 residues. The germline V gene has CDR1 LGHNA and CDR2 YSLEER. CDR3 sequence: CASSQESLATYEQYF.

The V gene is TRBV4-2, the J gene TRBJ2-1. Germline CDR1 is LGHNA and CDR2 is YNFKEQ. This CDR3 is 16 amino acids long. The chain's CDR3 is CASSQDYGDSINEQFF.

The rearrangement links TRBV6-6 to TRBJ2-2; as DNA is missing, the TRBD2 call by TCRdb cannot be tested. Germline lookup yields CDR1 MNHNY and CDR2 SVGAGI (reference sequence). The CDR3 consists of 16 residues. CDR3 protein: CASSPQPIVNTGELFF.

V gene TRBV29-1 combines with J gene TRBJ1-2; TCRdb proposes TRBD1, but this gene call is untestable without DNA. Germline lookup yields CDR1 SQVTM and CDR2 ANQGSEA. The CDR3 loop spans 14 amino acids. CDR3 region: CSVELGGLNYGYTF.

The chain employs TRBV28 and TRBJ1-1; TCRdb indicates TRBD1, and absent DNA this call remains unverified. The CDR3 is made up of 14 amino acids. From germline, CDR1 is MDHEN and CDR2 SYDVKM. CDR3 residues: CASSYGTSVAEAFF. Full variable domain (remainder filled in from reference TRBV28 and TRBJ1-1): DVKVTQSSRYLVKRTGEKVFLECVQDMDHENMFWYRQDPGLGLRLIYFSYDVKMKEKGDIPEGYSVSREKKERFSLILESASTNQTSMYLCASSYGTSVAEAFFGQGTRLTVV.

The chain recombines TRBV20-1 with TRBJ2-7; TCRdb's D call of TRBD2 is untestable without DNA. Germline-derived CDR1 and CDR2 are DFQATT and SNEGSKA (reference sequence). There are 13 residues in the CDR3. The CDR3: CSARTSASYEQYF.

This chain uses TRBV6-5 with TRBJ2-7; TCRdb's D gene call, TRBD2, goes unchecked for lack of DNA. This CDR3 contains 17 residues. Per germline, CDR1 MNHEY and CDR2 SVGAGI. This CDR3 is CASSYPHSGGSPYEQYF.

The chain carries TRBV13 and TRBJ2-7; checking the TCRdb D call of TRBD2 is not possible without DNA. The CDR3 extends over 13 amino acids. CDR1 is PRHDT and CDR2 is FYEKMQ in the germline V gene (reference sequence). CDR3 in amino acids: CASKQGRAGEQYF.

The chain has TRBV6-6 and TRBJ2-1; no DNA is available, so the TRBD1 call from TCRdb remains unchecked. Germline assignment: CDR1 MNHNY and CDR2 SVGAGI (reference sequence). The CDR3 is made up of 17 amino acids. The CDR3 loop is CASSNPTGVYMHNEQFF.

CDR3 amino acids: CASSGQAGELFF. The V gene is TRBV6-1, the J gene TRBJ2-2. Germline CDR1 reads MNHNS; CDR2 reads SASEGT. The CDR3 loop spans 12 amino acids.

The chain carries TRBV10-3 and TRBJ1-2; TCRdb's assignment of TRBD1 cannot be checked, as there is no DNA. The germline CDR1 and CDR2 sequences are ENHRY and SYGVKD. This CDR3 spans 13 amino acids. CDR3 protein: CASRRGQGDGYTF.

The chain uses TRBV27 and TRBJ2-5; TCRdb designates TRBD2, a call that cannot be tested without DNA. The CDR3 covers 17 residues. Per the germline V gene, CDR1 is MNHEY and CDR2 is SMNVEV (reference sequence). The CDR3 spells CASSLSSGVAVLGTQYF.

The chain carries TRBV29-1 and TRBJ2-5; TCRdb calls TRBD1, which cannot be checked without DNA. Per germline, CDR1 SQVTM and CDR2 ANQGSEA. CDR3 size: 12 residues. The CDR3 here is CSVDERGETQYF.

V usage is TRBV29-1 and J usage is TRBJ2-1; without DNA, the TCRdb call of TRBD2 cannot be checked. Germline assignment: CDR1 SQVTM and CDR2 ANQGSEA. The CDR3 length is 15 residues. The CDR3 loop is CSASGGFLEGDEQFF.

The chain recombines TRBV27 with TRBJ2-5; without DNA, the TCRdb call of TRBD2 cannot be checked. Germline CDR1 MNHEY, CDR2 SMNVEV (reference sequence). The CDR3 contains 15 residues. The CDR3 sequence: CASSLYGGSQETQYF.

J is TRBJ2-1 and V is TRBV29-1. Looked up from germline, CDR1 is SQVTM and CDR2 is ANQGSEA. The CDR3 consists of 14 residues. The CDR3 is CSVEETGSYNGQFF.